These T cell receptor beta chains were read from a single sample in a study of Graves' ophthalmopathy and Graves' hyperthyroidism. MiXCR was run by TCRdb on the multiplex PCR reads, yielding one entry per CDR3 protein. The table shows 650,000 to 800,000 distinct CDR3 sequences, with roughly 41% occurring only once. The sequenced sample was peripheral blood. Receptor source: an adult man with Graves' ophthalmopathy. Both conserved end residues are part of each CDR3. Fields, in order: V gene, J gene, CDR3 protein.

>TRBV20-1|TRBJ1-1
CSARPQQLLSTEAFF
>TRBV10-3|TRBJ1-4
CASSYSDEKLFF
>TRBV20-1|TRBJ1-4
CSAPSGPTNEKLFF
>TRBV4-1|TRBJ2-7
CASSVQGDGPYEQYF
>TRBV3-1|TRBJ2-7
CASNEGPTGGEQYF
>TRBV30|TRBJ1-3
CAWRQGQVGNTIYF
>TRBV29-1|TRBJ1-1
CSVVVRQGDTEAFF
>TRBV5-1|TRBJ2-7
CASSLEDYGDEQYF
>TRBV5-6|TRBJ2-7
CASSDGLAGYEQYF
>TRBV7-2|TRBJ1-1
CASSLRGGGNTEAFF
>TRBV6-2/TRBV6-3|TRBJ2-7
CASSSLSGEQYF
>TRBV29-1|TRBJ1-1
CSSGTGPEAFF
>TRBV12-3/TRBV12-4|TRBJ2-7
CASSSRQGAGEQYF
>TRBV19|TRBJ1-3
CASNPTGTGTGNTIYF
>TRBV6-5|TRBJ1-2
CASSRQRLYGYTF
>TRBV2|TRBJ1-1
CASSGQDRGATEAFF
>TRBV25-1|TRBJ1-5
CASSPLEARDQPQHF
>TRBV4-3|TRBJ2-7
CASSQGPSGGMYEQYF
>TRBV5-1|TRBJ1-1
CASSSGTPPRAFF
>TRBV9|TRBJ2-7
CASSRDGLLGSYEQYF
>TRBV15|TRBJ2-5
CATSRDILSGGPETQYF
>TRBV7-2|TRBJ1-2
CASSFDNNYGYTF
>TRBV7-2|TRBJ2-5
CASSLADRGWRETQYF
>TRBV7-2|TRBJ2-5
CASSLNGRETQYF
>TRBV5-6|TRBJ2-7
CASSLGVNEQYF
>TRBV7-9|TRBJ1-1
CASSDPGNMNTEAFF